These T cell receptor beta chains were read from a single sample in a study of T cell responses to AZD1222 COVID-19 vaccine. Assay: immunoSEQ multiplex PCR; the TCRdb copy retains only in-frame clones and omits some. Of some 130,000 clones listed, just over 85% are singletons. Sample: peripheral blood, taken on day 0 of MenACWY control vaccination. These receptors all come from an adult in good health. CDR3s include the opening cysteine and the closing phenylalanine or tryptophan. A D gene is named only where the DNA matches it firmly. Size is stated for part of the rows, as once, few or many counts, or as a class when the clone is expanded.

cdr3_aa | cdr3_nt | v_call | clone_size | j_call | d_call
CASSTTGERAFF | TGTGCCAGCAGTACAACAGGGGAGCGGGCTTTCTTT | TRBV28 | . | TRBJ1-1 | TRBD1
CASSSTGDAYSPLHF | TGTGCCAGCAGCTCCACAGGTGATGCCTATTCACCCCTCCACTTT | TRBV7-3 | . | TRBJ1-6 | .
CASSQERFYNEQFF | TGTGCCAGCAGCCAAGAGCGGTTCTACAATGAGCAGTTCTTC | TRBV14 | . | TRBJ2-1 | .
CAISDGVGSEQYF | TGTGCCATCTCCGACGGAGTAGGATCTGAGCAGTACTTC | TRBV10-3 | . | TRBJ2-7 | .
CASSVDAAGVRNEQFF | TGTGCCAGCAGCGTAGATGCGGCGGGAGTCCGCAATGAGCAGTTCTTC | TRBV9 | . | TRBJ2-1 | TRBD2
CASSEMRSGTDTQYF | TGTGCCAGCAGTGAAATGAGGAGCGGGACGGATACGCAGTATTTT | TRBV2 | once | TRBJ2-3 | TRBD2
CASSGRKSSGNTIYF | TGTGCCAGCAGCGGCAGGAAGAGCTCTGGAAACACCATATATTTT | TRBV11-2 | . | TRBJ1-3 | .
CASRWQRGAGYTF | TGTGCCAGTAGGTGGCAAAGGGGGGCTGGCTACACCTTC | TRBV19 | . | TRBJ1-2 | .
CASSIDTRDTEAFF | TGTGCCAGTAGTATAGATACCCGGGACACTGAAGCTTTCTTT | TRBV19 | . | TRBJ1-1 | .
CASITDRNTEAFF | TGTGCCAGTATTACCGACAGGAACACTGAAGCTTTCTTT | TRBV19 | . | TRBJ1-1 | .
CASSLGLAGDPLRPDTQYF | TGTGCCAGCAGCTTGGGGCTAGCGGGAGACCCCCTCCGTCCAGATACGCAGTATTTT | TRBV5-4 | . | TRBJ2-3 | TRBD2
CASSEYGETGELFF | TGTGCCAGCAGTGAATATGGCGAAACCGGGGAGCTGTTTTTT | TRBV25-1 | . | TRBJ2-2 | .
CALGQGTYEQYF | TGTGCCTTGGGACAGGGTACCTACGAGCAGTACTTC | TRBV30 | . | TRBJ2-7 | TRBD1
CASSLGQGGYGYTF | TGTGCCAGCAGCTTGGGACAGGGTGGCTATGGCTACACCTTC | TRBV5-4 | . | TRBJ1-2 | TRBD1
CASSLATSGYEQYF | TGTGCCAGCAGCTTGGCTACTAGCGGCTACGAGCAGTACTTC | TRBV7-9 | . | TRBJ2-7 | TRBD2
CASSLAGGYNEQFF | TGTGCCAGCAGCCTAGCGGGAGGGTACAATGAGCAGTTCTTC | TRBV11-3 | . | TRBJ2-1 | TRBD2
CASSEADREDEQFF | TGTGCCAGCAGTGAAGCCGACAGGGAGGATGAGCAGTTCTTC | TRBV6-1 | . | TRBJ2-1 | .
CATSRGGTAPYEQYF | TGTGCCACCAGCAGAGGAGGGACAGCCCCCTACGAGCAGTACTTC | TRBV15 | . | TRBJ2-7 | TRBD1
CATSERGRGDTQYF | TGTGCCACCAGTGAGAGGGGGCGAGGAGATACGCAGTATTTT | TRBV24-1 | once | TRBJ2-3 | TRBD1
CASSLVVGGNEKLFF | TGTGCCAGCAGCTTAGTTGTGGGTGGGAATGAAAAACTGTTTTTT | TRBV7-9 | . | TRBJ1-4 | .
CSAVSGTVPSGANVLTF | TGCAGCGCTGTATCCGGGACTGTGCCCTCTGGGGCCAACGTCCTGACTTTC | TRBV29-1 | . | TRBJ2-6 | .
CASSIDREVTPYEQYF | TGTGCCAGTAGTATTGACCGCGAGGTGACGCCTTACGAGCAGTACTTC | TRBV19 | once | TRBJ2-7 | .
CASSQGQNRDYGYTF | TGCGCCAGCAGCCAAGGACAAAATAGGGACTATGGCTACACCTTC | TRBV4-1 | . | TRBJ1-2 | .
CASSPFTYQPQHF | TGTGCCAGCAGTCCCTTCACCTATCAGCCCCAGCATTTT | TRBV27 | . | TRBJ1-5 | .
CASSTTPVGNEQFF | TGTGCCAGCAGCACGACTCCTGTGGGGAATGAGCAGTTCTTC | TRBV6-6 | . | TRBJ2-1 | .
CATSDTDRPNQPQHF | TGTGCCACCAGTGACACTGACAGACCCAATCAGCCCCAGCATTTT | TRBV24-1 | . | TRBJ1-5 | .